Following are 20 T cell receptor beta chains from one sample sequenced in a study of T cell clonality in common variable immunodeficiency. Sequencing used immunoSEQ multiplex PCR; TCRdb keeps in-frame clones, though not all of them. Listed for the sample are 57,000 or so clones, none seen a single time. Sequenced sample: peripheral blood mononuclear cells. The receptors come from a person aged 18-70 years in good health.

A word on this clone: With the read ending 3 residues before the CDR3 end, the germline J gene is used to fill in that end. This chain uses TRBV5-1 with TRBJ2-1; TRBD2 is a possible D gene (5 bases). The V gene lost 0 bases and the J gene lost 7 bases, with 17 bases spanning the gap. CDR1 and CDR2 from the germline V gene are SGHRS and YFSETQ. The CDR3 consists of 16 residues. CDR3 region: CASSLDPSTSWNEQFF. The sequenced part of the CDR3 DNA is TGCGCCAGCAGCTTGGACCCATCTACTAGTTGGAATGAG.

The sample holds many counts of this clone. The read finishes 3 residues shy of the CDR3 end, and the germline J gene is used to complete it. The J gene is TRBJ1-1, the V gene TRBV11-2; 9 nucleotides agree with TRBD1. CDR3 length: 13 amino acids. Germline V CDR1 and CDR2: SGHAT, FQNNGV. The CDR3 DNA, read in part, is TGTGCCAGCAGCTCGGACAGGGGAGGAAAA. Translating gives CASSSDRGGK. The entire CDR3 protein reads CASSSDRGGKAFF.

This clone was recorded many times. Partial CDR3 DNA: TGCAGTGCTTCACAGGGGGCGGCTGGC. It is translated as CSASQGAAG. The whole CDR3 is CSASQGAAGYTF. The chain recombines TRBV20-1 with TRBJ1-2; 9 bases align to TRBD1. Read coverage stops 3 residues before the CDR3 terminus; the germline J gene supplies the remainder. The germline gives CDR1 DFQATT, CDR2 SNEGSKA (reference sequence). Unmatched junction bases numbered 5, after V lost 5 bases and J lost 7 bases. The length of the CDR3 is 12 residues.

This clone was seen many times. The read finishes 3 residues shy of the CDR3 end, and the germline J gene is used to complete it. The V call is TRBV18, the J call TRBJ2-7; no definite D call. Germline V gives CDR1 KGHSH, CDR2 LQKENI. V gave up 6 bases and J gave up 2 bases, with 14 bases separating them. The CDR3 loop spans 14 amino acids. The CDR3 loop reads CASSPSALAYEQYF. Incomplete CDR3 DNA: TGTGCCAGCTCTCCTTCAGCGCTAGCCTACGAG. Combining the CDR3 with reference TRBV18 and TRBJ2-7 gives the whole variable domain NAGVMQNPRHLVRRRGQEARLRCSPMKGHSHVYWYRQLPEEGLKFMVYLQKENIIDESGMPKERFSAEFPKEGPSILRIQQVVRGDSAAYFCASSPSALAYEQYFGPGTRLTVT.

This clone came up many times. The read gets to within 3 residues of the CDR3 end, and the germline J gene fills in the rest. V is TRBV10-3 and J is TRBJ1-1; TRBD1 agrees at 8 bases. Germline CDR1 and CDR2: ENHRY and SYGVKD. Unmatched junction bases numbered 1, after V lost 0 bases and J lost 1 base. This CDR3 spans 15 amino acids. CDR3 DNA, as far as it was read: TGTGCCATCAGTGAGTCTGACAGGGGGAACACTGAA. This translates into CAISESDRGNTE. The entire CDR3 is CAISESDRGNTEAFF.

This clone was counted at least ten times. Sequencing ends 3 residues short of the CDR3 end; the germline J gene provides the rest. The genes are TRBV7-9 and TRBJ2-5; 7 bases fit TRBD1. The germline gives CDR1 SEHNR, CDR2 FQNEAQ (reference sequence). Unmatched junction bases numbered 9, after V lost 6 bases and J lost 2 bases. This CDR3 is 15 amino acids long. Partial CDR3 DNA: TGTGCCAGCAGACCTCAGACAGGGCCTCAAGAGACC. Amino acids: CASRPQTGPQET. The full-length CDR3 reads as CASRPQTGPQETQYF.

This clone has ten or more counts. The read halts 3 residues ahead of the CDR3 end, with the missing end drawn from the germline J gene. The J gene is TRBJ2-1, the V gene TRBV18; TRBD2 matches 9 bases. The CDR3 sequence is 16 residues long. Germline CDR1 reads KGHSH; CDR2 reads LQKENI. After removal of 3 bases from V and 2 bases from J, the junction contained 5 bases not matched to a gene. This chain's CDR3 is CASSPVAGDAYNEQFF. The covered CDR3 bases are TGTGCCAGCTCACCCGTAGCGGGAGACGCCTACAATGAG.

This clone was found many times. The CDR3 goes on 3 residues after the read ends, and that part is filled in from the germline J gene. The chain uses TRBV6-2 or TRBV6-3 and TRBJ2-5; D unresolved. CDR1 is MNHEY and CDR2 is SVGEGT in the germline V gene. The CDR3 consists of 14 residues. The V and J ends lost 0 bases and 2 bases respectively, with 7 bases between them. CDR3 bases read: TGTGCCAGCAGTTACTCTCGGTTTCAAGAGACC. As protein: CASSYSRFQET. The entire CDR3 sequence reads CASSYSRFQETQYF.

In this sample, this clone turned up many times. One end of the junction is discordant with germline, which a read error may explain. The read terminates 3 residues ahead of where the CDR3 ends, so the germline J gene completes it. The chain combines TRBV4-2 with TRBJ2-7; D gene uncertain. The germline CDR1 and CDR2 sequences are LGHNA and YNFKEQ. The CDR3 consists of 13 residues. The part of the CDR3 DNA that was read is TGCGCCAGCAGCCCTGACATATACTACGAG. Its translation is CASSPDIYYE. The entire CDR3 reads CASSPDIYYEQYF.

In its sample, this clone was seen many times. The read falls 3 residues short of the CDR3 end, and the missing part is taken from the germline J gene. V usage is TRBV7-8 and J usage is TRBJ1-4; D unresolved. Deletions cut 5 bases from V and 4 bases from J, with 11 bases between. The CDR3 length is 14 residues. In germline, CDR1 is SGHVS, CDR2 FQNEAQ. The sequenced part of the CDR3 DNA is TGTGCCAGCAGCCTTGGTCAGTTTAATGAAAAA. It yields the protein CASSLGQFNEK. The full-length CDR3 reads as CASSLGQFNEKLFF.

This clone appeared a few times. Coverage ceases 3 residues before the CDR3 finishes, and the germline J gene fills in the end. The V and J genes are TRBV18 and TRBJ2-7, with D tentatively TRBD1 (7 bases). This CDR3 is 14 amino acids long. V lost 3 bases, J lost 5 bases, and 14 bases lay in between. Per the germline V gene, CDR1 is KGHSH and CDR2 is LQKENI. The CDR3 protein is CASSPQEGAHEQYF. The covered CDR3 bases are TGTGCCAGCTCACCCCAGGAGGGGGCCCACGAG.

In its sample, this clone was seen many times. One junction end does not reproduce the germline sequence, and a read error may be involved. The read ends 3 residues early relative to the CDR3; the germline J gene fills the gap. This chain joins TRBV20-1 and TRBJ2-2; 8 bases are a match to TRBD2. This CDR3 has 13 amino acids. CDR1 DFQATT and CDR2 SNEGSKA come from the germline V gene (reference sequence). CDR3 bases read: TGCAGTGCAAGAGACGGTGGAGCGGGAGTG. The encoded protein is CSARDGGAGV. The entire CDR3 is CSARDGGAGVLFF.

This clone has at least ten counts. Read data end 3 residues before the CDR3 end; the end is taken from the germline J gene. This chain connects TRBV18 to TRBJ1-2; D gene uncertain. The germline V gene encodes CDR1 KGHSH and CDR2 LQKENI. The CDR3 loop spans 12 amino acids. Trimming cost V 6 bases and J 1 base, with 6 bases left between them. Incomplete CDR3 DNA: TGTGCCAGCTCCGACAATAACTATGGC. It specifies CASSDNNYG. The entire CDR3 protein is CASSDNNYGYTF. The full variable domain, completed using reference TRBV18 and TRBJ1-2, is NAGVMQNPRHLVRRRGQEARLRCSPMKGHSHVYWYRQLPEEGLKFMVYLQKENIIDESGMPKERFSAEFPKEGPSILRIQQVVRGDSAAYFCASSDNNYGYTFGSGTRLTVV.

This clone has at least ten counts. The CDR3 end is not reached by the read, which stops 3 residues before it; the germline J gene fills it in. The chain couples TRBV20-1 to TRBJ1-2; 8 nucleotides agree with TRBD1. With 3 bases clipped from V and 6 bases from J, the junction kept 6 bases outside the gene matches. The CDR3 loop spans 13 amino acids. Germline loops: CDR1 DFQATT, CDR2 SNEGSKA (reference sequence). CDR3 region: CSARRADRDGYTF. CDR3 DNA (partial): TGCAGTGCTAGGAGGGCGGACAGGGATGGC.

This clone was picked up many times. The read terminates 3 residues ahead of where the CDR3 ends, so the germline J gene completes it. The V gene is TRBV29-1, the J gene TRBJ2-3; perhaps TRBD2 as D (6 bases). Germline V gene sequence: CDR1 SQVTM, CDR2 ANQGSEA. The CDR3 has 14 amino acids. V was pared by 3 bases and J by 2 bases, with 12 bases between. The CDR3 is CSVDAGLTTDTQYF. The DNA read from the CDR3 is TGCAGCGTTGATGCGGGATTGACCACAGATACG.

In this sample, this clone turned up many times. The read ends 3 residues early relative to the CDR3; the germline J gene fills the gap. V and J are TRBV5-1 and TRBJ2-5; 9 bases agree with TRBD1. In germline, CDR1 is SGHRS, CDR2 YFSETQ. Trimming removed 4 bases from V and 5 bases from J; junction bases left unmatched: 6. The CDR3 has 14 residues. The part of the CDR3 DNA that was read is TGCGCCAGCAGCACTACAGGGGGCGTTGAGACC. Translation: CASSTTGGVET. The full CDR3 sequence reads CASSTTGGVETQYF.

In its sample, this clone was seen many times. The read ends 3 residues before the CDR3 terminus; that terminus is restored from the germline J gene. The rearrangement joins TRBV20-1 to TRBJ1-5; possibly TRBD1 for D (5 bases). Germline CDR1 reads DFQATT; CDR2 reads SNEGSKA (reference sequence). CDR3 length equals 15 residues. The germline V and J ends were trimmed by 7 bases and 0 bases, with 16 bases remaining between them. CDR3 loop: CSGGRWGHSNQPQHF. The sequenced part of the CDR3 DNA is TGCAGTGGCGGCAGGTGGGGCCATAGCAATCAGCCC.

This clone has ten or more counts. The read ends 3 residues before the CDR3 terminus; that terminus is restored from the germline J gene. V and J are TRBV9 and TRBJ1-5; 7 nucleotides align to TRBD1. V was clipped by 4 bases and J by 2 bases; unmatched bases: 3. Germline V lookup: CDR1 SGDLS, CDR2 YYNGEE. This CDR3 region has 14 residues. The CDR3 region is CASSPGQGNQPQHF. The covered CDR3 bases are TGTGCCAGCAGCCCCGGACAGGGCAATCAGCCC.

This clone was recorded at least ten times. The read gets to within 3 residues of the CDR3 end, and the germline J gene fills in the rest. The chain is built from TRBV18 and TRBJ2-7; TRBD1 is a possible D gene (5 bases). Trimming pared 3 bases from V and 4 bases from J, leaving 19 bases between. Germline values: CDR1 KGHSH, CDR2 LQKENI. CDR3 size: 16 residues. The CDR3 bases that were read are TGTGCCAGCTCACCGGACACTTTTTCAGCAAATTACGAG. Translating it yields CASSPDTFSANYE. The CDR3 reads in full as CASSPDTFSANYEQYF.

Ten or more counts support this clone. The read terminates 3 residues ahead of where the CDR3 ends, so the germline J gene completes it. The J gene is TRBJ1-3, the V gene TRBV7-2; unclear D gene. V shed 3 bases and J shed 5 bases, with 5 bases lying between them. CDR1 SGHTA and CDR2 FQGNSA come from the germline V gene. CDR3 size: 12 residues. Partial CDR3 DNA: TGTGCCAGCAGCTTTGACAGAAACACC. It codes for CASSFDRNT. The whole CDR3 protein is CASSFDRNTIYF.